This is a list of T cell receptor beta chains from one sample in a study of naive and memory T cell subsets. MiXCR, applied by TCRdb to the UMI-ligation and nested PCR reads, yields one record per CDR3 protein. The sample lists around 93,000 distinct CDR3 sequences; approximately 10% were seen once. Material: naive CD4+ T cells from blood. These receptors were collected from a human donor in good health. The CDR3 runs from the conserved cysteine through the conserved F or W. D genes are given only for firm matches. Rows give clone size only sometimes, using once, few, many, or a class for an expanded clone.

CDR3 DNA,CDR3 protein,V gene,D gene,J gene,clone size
TGTGCCATCAGTGGGCTGGGGGAGACCCAGTACTTC,CAISGLGETQYF,TRBV10-3,-,TRBJ2-5,few
TGCAGTGCTAGATATGGGGGGTCCTACGAGCAGTACTTC,CSARYGGSYEQYF,TRBV20-1,-,TRBJ2-7,-
TGTGCCAGCAGCTTCAGGGGCTTTGAGGAGACCCAGTACTTC,CASSFRGFEETQYF,TRBV7-9,-,TRBJ2-5,-
TGCGCCAGCAGCCAAGCGACAGGGGGCGCGTTTAATGAGCAGTTCTTC,CASSQATGGAFNEQFF,TRBV4-3,TRBD1,TRBJ2-1,few
TGTGCCAGCAGCGCCGGGACCGTGAATTCACCCCTCCACTTT,CASSAGTVNSPLHF,TRBV9,-,TRBJ1-6,few
TGTGCCAGCAGTTGGGACTCGGGGGGCCGTGAGCAGTTCTTC,CASSWDSGGREQFF,TRBV12-3/TRBV12-4,-,TRBJ2-1,-
TGTGCCAGCAGCAAGAGGGTTTTGTCATACACCGGGGAGCTGTTTTTT,CASSKRVLSYTGELFF,TRBV28,-,TRBJ2-2,many
TGTGCCGCCGGACAGACCACCTACGAGCAGTACTTC,CAAGQTTYEQYF,TRBV6-2/TRBV6-3,-,TRBJ2-7,few
TGTGCCAGCGGGAAGAGGGGACCCTCAAATAGCAATCAGCCCCAGCATTTT,CASGKRGPSNSNQPQHF,TRBV6-2/TRBV6-3,-,TRBJ1-5,-
TGTGCCAGCAGCCCAAGCCGGGGGAGCACAGATACGCAGTATTTT,CASSPSRGSTDTQYF,TRBV13,-,TRBJ2-3,few
TGTGCCAGCAGCCCAAGGACAGAAATCACCGGGGAGCTGTTTTTT,CASSPRTEITGELFF,TRBV7-2,-,TRBJ2-2,many
TGTGCCAGCAGCCCCGGGCGGGGACTCGAGCAGTACTTC,CASSPGRGLEQYF,TRBV11-2,-,TRBJ2-7,-
TGTGCCACCAGCAGAGATCCTAGCGGATTCACAGATACGCAGTATTTT,CATSRDPSGFTDTQYF,TRBV15,TRBD2,TRBJ2-3,-
TGTGCCAGCAGCGCTAGCGGGGCGGGGTACAATGAGCGGTTCTTC,CASSASGAGYNERFF,TRBV7-6,TRBD2,TRBJ2-1,-
TGCAGTTCTACCTACAGGGGTGATGAAGCTTTCTTT,CSSTYRGDEAFF,TRBV20-1,TRBD1,TRBJ1-1,-
TGTGCCAGCAATACTTGGCCCCGATTCGGACAGGGGGGTTCCTACAATGAGCAGTTCTTC,CASNTWPRFGQGGSYNEQFF,TRBV12-3/TRBV12-4,TRBD1,TRBJ2-1,many